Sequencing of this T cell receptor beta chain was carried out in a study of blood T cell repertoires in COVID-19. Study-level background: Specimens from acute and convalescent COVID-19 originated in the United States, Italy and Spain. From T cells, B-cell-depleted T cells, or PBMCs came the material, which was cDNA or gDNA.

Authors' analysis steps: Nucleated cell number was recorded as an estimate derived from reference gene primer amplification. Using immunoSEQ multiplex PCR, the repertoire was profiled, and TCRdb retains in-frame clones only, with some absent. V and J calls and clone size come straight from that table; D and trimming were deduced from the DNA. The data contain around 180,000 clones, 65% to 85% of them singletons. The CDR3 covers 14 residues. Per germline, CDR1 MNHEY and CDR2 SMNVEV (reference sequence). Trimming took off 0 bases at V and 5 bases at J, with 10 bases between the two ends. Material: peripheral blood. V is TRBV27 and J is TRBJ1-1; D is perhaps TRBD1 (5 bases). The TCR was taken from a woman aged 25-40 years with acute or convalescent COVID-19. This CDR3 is CASSLSAGITEAFF. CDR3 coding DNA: TGTGCCAGCAGTTTATCAGCAGGGATAACTGAAGCTTTCTTT.